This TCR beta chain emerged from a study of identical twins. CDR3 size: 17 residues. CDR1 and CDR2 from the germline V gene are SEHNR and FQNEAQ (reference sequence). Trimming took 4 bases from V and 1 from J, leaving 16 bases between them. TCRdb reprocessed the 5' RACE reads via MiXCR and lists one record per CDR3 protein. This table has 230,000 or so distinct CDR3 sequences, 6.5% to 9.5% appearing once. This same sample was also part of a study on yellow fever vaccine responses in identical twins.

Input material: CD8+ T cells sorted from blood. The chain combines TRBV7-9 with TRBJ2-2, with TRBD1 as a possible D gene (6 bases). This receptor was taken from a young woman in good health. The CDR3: CASSWSRDILNTGELFF. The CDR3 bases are TGTGCCAGCAGCTGGTCCCGGGACATATTGAACACCGGGGAGCTGTTTTTT.